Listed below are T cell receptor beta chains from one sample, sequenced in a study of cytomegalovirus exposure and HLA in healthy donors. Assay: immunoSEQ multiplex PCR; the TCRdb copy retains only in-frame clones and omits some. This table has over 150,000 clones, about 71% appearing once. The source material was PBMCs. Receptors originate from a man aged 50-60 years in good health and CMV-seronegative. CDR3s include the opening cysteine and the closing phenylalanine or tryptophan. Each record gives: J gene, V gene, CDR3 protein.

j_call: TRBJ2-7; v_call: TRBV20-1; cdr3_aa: CSATGPYEQYF
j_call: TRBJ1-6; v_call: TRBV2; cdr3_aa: CASSDNSYNSPLHF
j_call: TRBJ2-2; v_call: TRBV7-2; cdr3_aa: CASSPRQGGTGELFF
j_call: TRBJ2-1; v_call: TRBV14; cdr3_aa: CASSRLGGGNEQFF
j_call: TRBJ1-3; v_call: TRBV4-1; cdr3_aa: CASSPAWRRSGNTIYF
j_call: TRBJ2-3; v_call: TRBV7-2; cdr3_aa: CASSFPGQGASDTQYF
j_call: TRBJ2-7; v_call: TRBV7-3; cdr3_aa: CASSLPGTTMGPYEQYF
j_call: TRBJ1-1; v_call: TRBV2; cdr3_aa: CASSERGRSTEAFF
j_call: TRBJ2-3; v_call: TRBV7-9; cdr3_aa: CASSLSRGSTDTQYF
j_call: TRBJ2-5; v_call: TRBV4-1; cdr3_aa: CASSQVNQETQYF
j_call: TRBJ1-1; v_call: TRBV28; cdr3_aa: CASSTEIWKAFF
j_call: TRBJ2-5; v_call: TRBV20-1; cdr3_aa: CSAETRETQYF
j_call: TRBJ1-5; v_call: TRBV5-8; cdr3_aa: CASSLLGPGSNQPQHF
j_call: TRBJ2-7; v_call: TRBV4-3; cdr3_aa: CASSLMGSYEQYF
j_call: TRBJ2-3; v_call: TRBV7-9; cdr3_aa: CASSSRDTQYF
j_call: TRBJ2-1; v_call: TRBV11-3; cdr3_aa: CASSRTGDNEQFF
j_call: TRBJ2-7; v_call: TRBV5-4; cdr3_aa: CASSPSGLGNEQYF
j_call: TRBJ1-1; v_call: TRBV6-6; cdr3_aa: CASSRGQGNTEAFF
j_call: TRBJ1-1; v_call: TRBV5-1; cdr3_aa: CASSFGDSLNTEAFF
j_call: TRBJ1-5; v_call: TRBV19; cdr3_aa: CASRDGGGNQPQHF